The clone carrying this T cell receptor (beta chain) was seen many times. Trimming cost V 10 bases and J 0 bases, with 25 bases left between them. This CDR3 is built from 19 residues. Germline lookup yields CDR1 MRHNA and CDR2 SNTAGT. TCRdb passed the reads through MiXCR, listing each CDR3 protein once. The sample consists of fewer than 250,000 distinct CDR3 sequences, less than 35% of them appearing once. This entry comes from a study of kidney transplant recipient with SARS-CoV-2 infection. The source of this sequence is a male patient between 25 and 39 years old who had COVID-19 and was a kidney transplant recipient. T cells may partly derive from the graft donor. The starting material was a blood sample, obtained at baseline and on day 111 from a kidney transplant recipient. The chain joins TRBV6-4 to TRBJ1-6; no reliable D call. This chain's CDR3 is CAIPPKRAGRSSYNSPLHF. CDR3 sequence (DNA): TGTGCCATCCCCCCCAAGAGGGCAGGCCGGAGCTCCTATAATTCACCCCTCCACTTT.